Below, 21 T cell receptor beta chains from the same sample are listed, as sequenced in a study of early T cells in non-severe SARS-CoV-2 infection. TCRdb re-called the 5' RACE reads through MiXCR, storing one row per CDR3 protein. The sample lists more than 25,000 distinct CDR3 sequences, less than 6.5% seen once, with roughly 5.7% in the top ten. Source material: whole blood. The receptors were gathered from an adult who was a healthcare worker with PCR-confirmed SARS-CoV-2 infection or an uninfected control (not recorded which).

This clonotype was picked up many times. This CDR3 reads CASSEGTGVYYGYTF. CDR3 in DNA: TGTGCCAGCAGTGAAGGGACAGGGGTTTACTATGGCTACACCTTC. V usage is TRBV6-1 and J usage is TRBJ1-2; 9 bases agree with TRBD1. Trimming removed 1 base from V and 3 bases from J; junction bases left unmatched: 3. The CDR3 is made up of 15 amino acids. The germline CDR1 and CDR2 sequences are MNHNS and SASEGT.

This clonotype has ten or more counts. The junction departs from germline at one end; a sequencing error may be responsible. V usage is TRBV29-1 and J usage is TRBJ1-2; D remains ambiguous. The CDR3 covers 11 residues. Germline assignment: CDR1 SQVTM and CDR2 ANQGSEA. The CDR3 nucleotides are TGCAGCGCTGAAGAACTTTATGGCTACACCTTC. Residues: CSAEELYGYTF.

This clonotype came up many times. V usage is TRBV29-1 and J usage is TRBJ1-1, with no clear D. The germline V gene has CDR1 SQVTM and CDR2 ANQGSEA. The CDR3 runs to 14 residues. V was cut by 8 bases and J by 3 bases, with 19 bases left in between. For the CDR3, the DNA is TGCAGCTTCTTACCGGGTGGTGTGGACACTGAAGCTTTCTTT. Encoded protein: CSFLPGGVDTEAFF.

Many counts were recorded for this clonotype. The chain is built from TRBV7-9 and TRBJ1-1; D uncertain. This CDR3 region has 13 residues. In germline, CDR1 is SEHNR, CDR2 FQNEAQ (reference sequence). The V and J ends lost 4 bases and 4 bases respectively, with 10 bases between them. CDR3 sequence reads: CASSYGEGTEAFF. CDR3 bases: TGTGCCAGCAGCTACGGGGAGGGCACTGAAGCTTTCTTT.

The chain links TRBV30 to TRBJ2-3; a possible D gene is TRBD2 (6 bases). The CDR3 extends over 13 amino acids. The V gene lost 5 bases and the J gene lost 2 bases, with 11 bases spanning the gap. Germline assignment: CDR1 GTSNPN and CDR2 SVGIG (reference sequence). CDR3 DNA: TGTGCCTGGGACCGGGACTTCACAGATACGCAGTATTTT. It translates to CAWDRDFTDTQYF.

A few counts support this clonotype. This chain joins TRBV27 and TRBJ1-6, with D perhaps TRBD1 (5 bases). From germline, CDR1 is MNHEY and CDR2 SMNVEV (reference sequence). V shed 2 bases and J shed 6 bases, with 8 bases lying between them. The CDR3 has 14 residues. The CDR3 coding sequence is TGTGCCAGCAGTTTAAGCAGGGCTAATTCACCCCTCCACTTT. Encoded protein: CASSLSRANSPLHF.

By proportion, this clonotype is medium-sized. This chain connects TRBV20-1 to TRBJ2-1; 7 bases line up with TRBD1. Germline V gene lookup returns CDR1 DFQATT and CDR2 SNEGSKA (reference sequence). The CDR3 loop spans 14 amino acids. V was pared by 3 bases and J by 4 bases, with 6 bases of the junction left unmatched. The CDR3 sequence: CSASDRRGYNEQFF. The DNA of the CDR3 is TGCAGTGCTAGTGACCGCAGGGGGTACAATGAGCAGTTCTTC.

This clonotype was seen many times. This chain uses TRBV29-1 with TRBJ2-3; D is undetermined. V was shortened by 3 bases and J by 0 bases, with 4 bases between the two germline ends. This CDR3 comprises 12 residues. The germline V gene has CDR1 SQVTM and CDR2 ANQGSEA. The CDR3 DNA reads TGCAGCGTTGACGACAGCACAGATACGCAGTATTTT. This translates into CSVDDSTDTQYF.

This clonotype came up many times. The J gene is TRBJ2-1, the V gene TRBV5-1, with 8 bases aligning to TRBD2. The trim removed 4 bases at V and 1 base at J, leaving 4 bases unmatched. The CDR3 is 15 residues long. Germline CDR1 and CDR2: SGHRS and YFSETQ. In nucleotides, the CDR3 is TGCGCCAGCAGCGTACTAGCGGAGTCCTACAATGAGCAGTTCTTC. It translates to CASSVLAESYNEQFF.

This clonotype was counted ten times or more. This chain uses TRBV4-3 with TRBJ1-6; 10 positions agree with TRBD1. CDR3 length: 17 residues. Looked up from germline, CDR1 is LGHNA and CDR2 is YSLEER. J lost 7 bases, V lost 2 bases, and 8 bases had no gene match. CDR3 region: CASSQRGTGAGNSPLHF. CDR3 DNA sequence: TGCGCCAGCAGCCAAAGAGGGACAGGGGCGGGCAATTCACCCCTCCACTTT.

This clonotype was seen at least ten times. The chain is built from TRBV6-1 and TRBJ1-2; unclear D gene. The V gene's germline CDR1 is MNHNS and CDR2 SASEGT. Trimming removed 2 bases at V and 4 bases at J, with 8 bases between. The CDR3 has 13 residues. CDR3 sequence (DNA): TGTGCCAGCAGTGAACCGGAGGGCTATGGCTACACCTTC. It is translated as CASSEPEGYGYTF.

This clonotype was seen a handful of times. This sequence joins TRBV5-1 and TRBJ2-7, with D unresolved. With 0 bases removed from V and 7 bases from J, the gap between germline ends came to 8 bases. The CDR3 loop spans 12 amino acids. CDR1 is SGHRS, CDR2 YFSETQ, per germline. DNA for the CDR3: TGCGCCAGCAGCTTGGTTGACACTGAGCAGTACTTC. Translation: CASSLVDTEQYF. Full variable domain (missing parts from reference TRBV5-1 and TRBJ2-7): KAGVTQTPRYLIKTRGQQVTLSCSPISGHRSVSWYQQTPGQGLQFLFEYFSETQRNKGNFPGRFSGRQFSNSRSEMNVSTLELGDSALYLCASSLVDTEQYFGPGTRLTVT.

In its sample, this clonotype was seen many times. This rearrangement joins TRBV3-1 to TRBJ1-2; TRBD1 matches 9 bases. The CDR3 covers 16 residues. CDR1 is LGHDT, CDR2 YNNKEL, per germline (reference sequence). The trim removed 1 base at V and 2 bases at J, leaving 5 bases unmatched. The CDR3 nucleotides are TGTGCCAGCAGCCAAGTCGTGGACAGGGGCAACTATGGCTACACCTTC. Protein product: CASSQVVDRGNYGYTF.

The chain has TRBV6-2 or TRBV6-3 and TRBJ2-7, with 8 nucleotides matching TRBD2. CDR1 is MNHEY, CDR2 SVGEGT, per germline. With V trimmed by 7 bases and J by 1 base, 6 bases remained unmatched. This CDR3 comprises 14 residues. CDR3: CASNAGGLSYEQYF. The CDR3 DNA reads TGTGCCAGCAACGCGGGGGGTTTATCCTACGAGCAGTACTTC.

The V call is TRBV20-1, the J call TRBJ1-2; D unresolved. CDR1 is DFQATT and CDR2 is SNEGSKA in the germline V gene (reference sequence). V dropped 1 base and J dropped 3 bases, with 6 bases sitting between them. The CDR3 is made up of 12 amino acids. The CDR3 spells CSARVQDYGYTF. The CDR3 DNA is TGCAGTGCTAGAGTACAAGACTATGGCTACACCTTC.

This clonotype has more than one count but fewer than ten. This rearrangement joins TRBV7-6 to TRBJ2-6; D is possibly TRBD2 (5 bases). Trimming stripped 5 bases from V and 1 base from J, with 12 bases between. CDR1 SGHVS and CDR2 FNYEAQ come from the germline V gene. The CDR3 is made up of 16 amino acids. The CDR3 here is CASSLPRGSGANVLTF. Written as DNA, the CDR3 is TGTGCCAGCAGCCTCCCCCGCGGGTCTGGGGCCAACGTCCTGACTTTC.

The chain links TRBV25-1 to TRBJ2-5; 8 positions match TRBD1. The V segment lost 5 bases and the J segment 5 bases; nucleotides outside the gene matches: 10. Per germline, CDR1 MGHDK and CDR2 SYGVNS. The CDR3 spans 15 residues. CDR3 residues: CASSSIRTGWETQYF. The CDR3, as DNA: TGTGCCAGCAGTTCAATTCGGACAGGGTGGGAGACCCAGTACTTC. Full variable domain (rest looked up from reference TRBV25-1 and TRBJ2-5): EADIYQTPRYLVIGTGKKITLECSQTMGHDKMYWYQQDPGMELHLIHYSYGVNSTEKGDLSSESTVSRIRTEHFPLTLESARPSHTSQYLCASSSIRTGWETQYFGPGTRLLVL.

Many counts were recorded for this clonotype. V usage is TRBV9 and J usage is TRBJ1-6; D may be TRBD1 (5 bases). This CDR3 comprises 15 residues. The ends were cut back, 4 bases at V and 3 bases at J, with 11 bases in the middle. The germline V gene encodes CDR1 SGDLS and CDR2 YYNGEE. CDR3 amino acids: CASSPRDRYNSPLHF. The CDR3 coding sequence is TGTGCCAGCAGCCCACGGGACCGCTATAATTCACCCCTCCACTTT.

Many counts were recorded for this clonotype. V usage is TRBV5-6 and J usage is TRBJ2-5; D gene uncertain. This CDR3 has 14 amino acids. Germline-derived CDR1 and CDR2 are SGHDT and YYEEEE. Trimming left V 1 base short and J 1 base short, with 8 bases between. The CDR3 region is CASSLWSPQETQYF. The CDR3 nucleotides are TGTGCCAGCAGCTTGTGGTCACCCCAAGAGACCCAGTACTTC.

In its sample, this clonotype was seen many times. The chain has TRBV7-2 and TRBJ1-2; TRBD1 aligns across 7 bases. The germline V gene encodes CDR1 SGHTA and CDR2 FQGNSA. The CDR3 extends over 15 amino acids. With 1 base clipped from V and 1 base from J, the junction kept 3 bases outside the gene matches. In nucleotides, the CDR3 is TGTGCCAGCAGCTTAGAGCAGGGGGATAACTATGGCTACACCTTC. It codes for CASSLEQGDNYGYTF.

This clonotype was seen many times. The rearrangement uses TRBV28 and TRBJ2-2, with 11 bases lining up with TRBD1. From germline, CDR1 is MDHEN and CDR2 SYDVKM. The CDR3 covers 16 residues. V trimming: 6 bases; J trimming: 5 bases; junction bases outside the gene matches: 8. Written as DNA, the CDR3 is TGTGCCAGCAGCCCCGGGGACAGGGGGGAAACCGGGGAGCTGTTTTTT. Encoded protein: CASSPGDRGETGELFF. The variable domain in full, completed from reference TRBV28 and TRBJ2-2, reads DVKVTQSSRYLVKRTGEKVFLECVQDMDHENMFWYRQDPGLGLRLIYFSYDVKMKEKGDIPEGYSVSREKKERFSLILESASTNQTSMYLCASSPGDRGETGELFFGEGSRLTVL.